Below are 13 T cell receptor beta chains sequenced from a single sample in a study of Graves' ophthalmopathy and Graves' hyperthyroidism. RNA served as the template for amplifying TCR beta CDR3 regions. First-round RT-PCR with HTBI primers preceded a second-round multiplex PCR. One entry per CDR3 protein, called by TCRdb with MiXCR from the multiplex PCR reads. The repertoire includes about half a million distinct CDR3 sequences, roughly an eighth of them detected once, and about 10% sits in the top ten. The sequencing input was blood. Receptors were obtained from a woman aged 25 to 45 with Graves' ophthalmopathy.

This clonotype was counted a few times. The chain couples TRBV20-1 to TRBJ2-7; TRBD2 aligns across 11 bases. The CDR3 is 17 residues long. J gave up 4 bases and V 1 base, and 12 bases lay outside the gene matches. Germline lookup yields CDR1 DFQATT and CDR2 SNEGSKA (reference sequence). The CDR3 DNA reads as TGCAGTGCTAGAGCAATCCTACTAGCGGGAGAAGTATACGAGCAGTACTTC. Its protein product is CSARAILLAGEVYEQYF.

The V gene is TRBV28, the J gene TRBJ2-5; 11 bases are shared with TRBD2. Germline loops: CDR1 MDHEN, CDR2 SYDVKM. After removal of 6 bases from V and 2 bases from J, the junction contained 5 bases not matched to a gene. This CDR3 has 15 residues. The CDR3 region is CASRSTSGAQETQYF. The DNA of the CDR3 is TGTGCCAGCAGATCGACTAGCGGGGCTCAAGAGACCCAGTACTTC. Based on the CDR3 plus reference TRBV28 and TRBJ2-5, the full variable domain is DVKVTQSSRYLVKRTGEKVFLECVQDMDHENMFWYRQDPGLGLRLIYFSYDVKMKEKGDIPEGYSVSREKKERFSLILESASTNQTSMYLCASRSTSGAQETQYFGPGTRLLVL.

This clonotype was counted many times. The chain carries TRBV6-1 and TRBJ1-1, with D hard to call. V shed 5 bases and J shed 1 base, with 11 bases lying between them. Germline V lookup: CDR1 MNHNS, CDR2 SASEGT. This CDR3 region has 14 residues. As DNA, the CDR3 is TGTGCCAGCAGTCCCGGTAGGGAGAACACTGAAGCTTTCTTT. Amino acid sequence: CASSPGRENTEAFF.

This clonotype has a handful of counts. The J gene is TRBJ2-2, the V gene TRBV24-1, with 14 bases aligning to TRBD2. V shed 3 bases and J 5 bases; nucleotides not matched to a gene: 13. Germline V gene data show CDR1 as KGHDR and CDR2 as SFDVKD. The CDR3 sequence is 20 residues long. The CDR3 DNA follows: TGTGCCACCAGTGATGTTAATTATGGGACTAGCGGGAGAGGGACCGGGGAGCTGTTTTTT. Protein: CATSDVNYGTSGRGTGELFF.

CDR3 in DNA: TGTGCCACCAGCAGAGGTACGGCTCGGAACACTGAAGCTTTCTTT. Its translation is CATSRGTARNTEAFF. This sequence joins TRBV15 and TRBJ1-1; D not resolved. Trimming left V 1 base short and J 1 base short, with 10 bases between. Germline V gene sequence: CDR1 LNHNV, CDR2 YYDKDF (reference sequence). This CDR3 spans 15 amino acids. Full variable domain (remainder filled in from reference TRBV15 and TRBJ1-1): DAMVIQNPRYQVTQFGKPVTLSCSQTLNHNVMYWYQQKSSQAPKLLFHYYDKDFNNEADTPDNFQSRRPNTSFCFLDIRSPGLGDTAMYLCATSRGTARNTEAFFGQGTRLTVV.

In its sample, this clonotype was seen a few times. The chain couples TRBV20-1 to TRBJ2-2; D unresolved. CDR1 and CDR2 (germline): DFQATT, SNEGSKA (reference sequence). CDR3 length: 12 amino acids. V was clipped by 4 bases and J by 6 bases, with 9 bases between them. In nucleotides, the CDR3 is TGCAGTGCTACCAAGGGCCCCGGGGAGCTGTTTTTT. Encoded protein: CSATKGPGELFF.

This clonotype was picked up many times. The chain is built from TRBV7-3 and TRBJ2-5; TRBD1 aligns across 10 bases. V lost 5 bases to trimming and J lost 3 bases; unmatched junction nucleotides: 3. This CDR3 has 14 amino acids. Germline assignment: CDR1 SGHTA and CDR2 FQGTGA. The DNA for the CDR3 is TGTGCCAGCAGCCCGACAGGGGGCGAAGAGACCCAGTACTTC. Its translation is CASSPTGGEETQYF.

This clonotype was seen a few times. The chain links TRBV6-1 to TRBJ1-1, with D perhaps TRBD1 (5 bases). Trimming removed 8 bases at V and 2 bases at J, with 12 bases between. The CDR3 is 13 residues long. Germline V gene sequence: CDR1 MNHNS, CDR2 SASEGT. CDR3 in DNA: TGTGCCAGCGGTGGGGGGGAAAACACTGAAGCTTTCTTT. Its translation: CASGGGENTEAFF.

The sample holds a few counts of this clonotype. The chain is built from TRBV5-1 and TRBJ1-2; tentative D call: TRBD1 (6 bases). The V gene's germline CDR1 is SGHRS and CDR2 YFSETQ. V lost 5 bases to trimming and J lost 7 bases, with 12 bases between them. This CDR3 is built from 12 residues. This CDR3 reads CASSAQGIGYTF. As DNA, the CDR3 is TGCGCCAGCAGTGCCCAGGGGATTGGCTACACCTTC.

This clonotype appeared many times. The chain combines TRBV29-1 with TRBJ1-6; tentative D call: TRBD1 (5 bases). Between the trimmed V and J ends, which lost 0 bases and 7 bases, there was a span of 10 bases. Germline CDR1 reads SQVTM; CDR2 reads ANQGSEA. The CDR3 totals 14 residues. CDR3 DNA: TGCAGCGTTGAAGAGGCAGGGAGGAATTCACCCCTCCACTTT. The encoded protein is CSVEEAGRNSPLHF.

There are many counts of this clonotype. The chain couples TRBV12-3 or TRBV12-4 to TRBJ2-2; 8 positions match TRBD1. The CDR3 is made up of 14 amino acids. Trimming at V came to 5 bases and at J to 4 bases, leaving 3 bases not matched to a gene. CDR3 loop: CASSRRGLTGELFF. CDR3 in DNA: TGTGCCAGCAGTCGCAGGGGGCTCACCGGGGAGCTGTTTTTT.

The table lists this clonotype with many counts. The rearrangement links TRBV15 to TRBJ2-2; D is unclear. This CDR3 region has 14 residues. The V and J ends lost 3 bases and 3 bases respectively, with 8 bases between them. The germline V gene encodes CDR1 LNHNV and CDR2 YYDKDF (reference sequence). In nucleotides, the CDR3 is TGTGCCACCAGCAGGGACCCATACACCGGGGAGCTGTTTTTT. As protein: CATSRDPYTGELFF.

This clonotype was seen at least ten times. J is TRBJ1-3 and V is TRBV28; no reliable D call. The CDR3 is 18 amino acids. Per germline, CDR1 MDHEN and CDR2 SYDVKM. V was clipped by 2 bases and J by 1 base, with 18 bases between them. This CDR3 is CASSLGKWPQISGNTIYF. CDR3 bases: TGTGCCAGCAGTTTAGGGAAATGGCCCCAAATTTCTGGAAACACCATATATTTT.